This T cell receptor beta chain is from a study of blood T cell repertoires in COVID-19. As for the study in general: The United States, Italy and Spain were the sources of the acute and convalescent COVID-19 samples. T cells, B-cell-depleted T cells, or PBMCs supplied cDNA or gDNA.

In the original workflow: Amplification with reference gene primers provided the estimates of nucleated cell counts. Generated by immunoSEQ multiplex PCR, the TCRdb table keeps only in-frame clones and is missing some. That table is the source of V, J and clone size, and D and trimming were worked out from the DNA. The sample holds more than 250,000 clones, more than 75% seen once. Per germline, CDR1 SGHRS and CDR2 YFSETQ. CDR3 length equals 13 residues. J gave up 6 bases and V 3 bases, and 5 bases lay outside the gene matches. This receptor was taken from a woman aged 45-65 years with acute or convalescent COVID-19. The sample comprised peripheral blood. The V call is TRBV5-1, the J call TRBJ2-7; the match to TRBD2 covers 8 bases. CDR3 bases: TGCGCCAGCAGCTCGGGACTAGTAGGCGAGCAGTACTTC. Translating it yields CASSSGLVGEQYF.